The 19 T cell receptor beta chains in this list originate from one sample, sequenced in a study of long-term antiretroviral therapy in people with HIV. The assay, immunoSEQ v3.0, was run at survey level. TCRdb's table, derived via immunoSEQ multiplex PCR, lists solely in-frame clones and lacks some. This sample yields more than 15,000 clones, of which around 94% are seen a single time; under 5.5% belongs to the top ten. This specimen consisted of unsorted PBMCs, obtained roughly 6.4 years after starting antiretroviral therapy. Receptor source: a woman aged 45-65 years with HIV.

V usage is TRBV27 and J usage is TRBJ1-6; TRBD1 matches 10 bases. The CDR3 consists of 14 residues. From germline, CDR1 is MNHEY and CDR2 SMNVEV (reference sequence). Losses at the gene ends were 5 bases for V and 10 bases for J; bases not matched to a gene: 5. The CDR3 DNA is TGTGCCAGCAGTACGGACAGGGGGAACTCACCCCTCCACTTT. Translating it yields CASSTDRGNSPLHF.

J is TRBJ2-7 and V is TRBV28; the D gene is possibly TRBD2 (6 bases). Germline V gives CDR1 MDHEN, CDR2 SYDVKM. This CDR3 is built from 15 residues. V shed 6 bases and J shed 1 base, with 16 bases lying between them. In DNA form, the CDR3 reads TGTGCCAGCAGACAGACCCTGGCGGGGTCCTACGAGCAGTACTTC. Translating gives CASRQTLAGSYEQYF.

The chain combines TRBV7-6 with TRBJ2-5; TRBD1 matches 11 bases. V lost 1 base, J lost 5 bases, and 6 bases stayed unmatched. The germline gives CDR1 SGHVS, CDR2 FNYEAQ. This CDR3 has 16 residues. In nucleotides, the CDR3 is TGTGCCAGCAGCTTAGACAGGACAGGGGGCGAGGAGACCCAGTACTTC. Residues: CASSLDRTGGEETQYF.

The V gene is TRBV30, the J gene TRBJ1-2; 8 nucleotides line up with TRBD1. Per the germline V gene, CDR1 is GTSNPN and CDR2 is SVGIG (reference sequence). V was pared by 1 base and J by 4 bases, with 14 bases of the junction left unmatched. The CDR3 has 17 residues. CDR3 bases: TGTGCCTGGAGTGCCGCATATAGACAGGGGAGCGGCTATGGCTACACCTTC. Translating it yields CAWSAAYRQGSGYGYTF.

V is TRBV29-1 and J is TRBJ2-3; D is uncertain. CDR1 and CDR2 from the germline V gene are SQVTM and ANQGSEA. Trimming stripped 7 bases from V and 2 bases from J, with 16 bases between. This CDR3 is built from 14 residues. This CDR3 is CSAASDSFTDTQYF. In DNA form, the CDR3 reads TGCAGCGCCGCGAGCGACTCGTTCACAGATACGCAGTATTTT.

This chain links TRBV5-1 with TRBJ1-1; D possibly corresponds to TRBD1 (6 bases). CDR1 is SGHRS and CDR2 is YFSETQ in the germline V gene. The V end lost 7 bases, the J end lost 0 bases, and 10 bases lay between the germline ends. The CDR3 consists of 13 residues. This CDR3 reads CASGQGMNTEAFF. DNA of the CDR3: TGCGCCAGCGGCCAGGGGATGAACACTGAAGCTTTCTTT.

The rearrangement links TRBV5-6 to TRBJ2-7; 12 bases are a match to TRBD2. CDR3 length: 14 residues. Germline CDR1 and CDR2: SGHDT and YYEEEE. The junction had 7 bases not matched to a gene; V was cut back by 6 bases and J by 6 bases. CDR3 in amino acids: CASNLLAGGSEQYF. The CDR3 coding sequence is TGTGCCAGCAACCTACTAGCGGGAGGATCCGAGCAGTACTTC. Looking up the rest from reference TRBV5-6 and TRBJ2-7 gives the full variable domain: DAGVTQSPTHLIKTRGQQVTLRCSPKSGHDTVSWYQQALGQGPQFIFQYYEEEERQRGNFPDRFSGHQFPNYSSELNVNALLLGDSALYLCASNLLAGGSEQYFGPGTRLTVT.

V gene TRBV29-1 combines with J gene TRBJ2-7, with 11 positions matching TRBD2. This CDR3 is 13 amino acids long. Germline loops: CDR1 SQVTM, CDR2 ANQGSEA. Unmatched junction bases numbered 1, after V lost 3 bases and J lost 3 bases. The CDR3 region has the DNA TGCAGCGTTGAGGGACTAGCGGACTACGAGCAGTACTTC. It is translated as CSVEGLADYEQYF.

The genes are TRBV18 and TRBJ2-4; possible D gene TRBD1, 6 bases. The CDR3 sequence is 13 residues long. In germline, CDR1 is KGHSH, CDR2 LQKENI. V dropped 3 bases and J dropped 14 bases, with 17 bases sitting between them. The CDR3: CASSPGAGDVEYF. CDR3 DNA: TGTGCCAGCTCACCTGGTGCAGGGGATGTAGAGTACTTC.

CDR3 loop: CASSRQGQSTGELFF. The DNA for the CDR3 is TGCGCCAGCAGCCGACAGGGACAGAGTACCGGGGAGCTGTTTTTT. The V gene is TRBV4-3, the J gene TRBJ2-2, with 7 bases fitting TRBD1. CDR3 length: 15 residues. CDR1 LGHNA and CDR2 YSLEER come from the germline V gene. Trimming cost V 4 bases and J 5 bases; bases outside gene matches: 7.

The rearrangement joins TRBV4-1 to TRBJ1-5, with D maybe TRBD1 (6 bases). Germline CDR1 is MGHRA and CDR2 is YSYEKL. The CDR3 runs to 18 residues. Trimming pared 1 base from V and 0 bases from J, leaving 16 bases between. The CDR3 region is CASSQGVYRTDSNQPQHF. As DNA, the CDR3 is TGCGCCAGCAGCCAAGGAGTCTACCGGACAGATAGCAATCAGCCCCAGCATTTT.

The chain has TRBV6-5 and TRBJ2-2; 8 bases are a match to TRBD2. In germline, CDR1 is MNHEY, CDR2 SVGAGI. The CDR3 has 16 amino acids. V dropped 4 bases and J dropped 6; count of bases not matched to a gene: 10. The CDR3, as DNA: TGTGCCAGCAGTTCAAGGGGACTAGACTATCCCGGGGAGCTGTTTTTT. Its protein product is CASSSRGLDYPGELFF.

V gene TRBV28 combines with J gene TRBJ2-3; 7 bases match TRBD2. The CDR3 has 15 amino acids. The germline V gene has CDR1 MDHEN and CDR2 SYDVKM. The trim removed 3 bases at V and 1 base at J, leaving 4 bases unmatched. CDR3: CASSFSGTGTDTQYF. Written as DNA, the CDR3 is TGTGCCAGCAGTTTCAGCGGGACCGGCACAGATACGCAGTATTTT. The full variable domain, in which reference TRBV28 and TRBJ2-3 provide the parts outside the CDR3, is DVKVTQSSRYLVKRTGEKVFLECVQDMDHENMFWYRQDPGLGLRLIYFSYDVKMKEKGDIPEGYSVSREKKERFSLILESASTNQTSMYLCASSFSGTGTDTQYFGPGTRLTVL.

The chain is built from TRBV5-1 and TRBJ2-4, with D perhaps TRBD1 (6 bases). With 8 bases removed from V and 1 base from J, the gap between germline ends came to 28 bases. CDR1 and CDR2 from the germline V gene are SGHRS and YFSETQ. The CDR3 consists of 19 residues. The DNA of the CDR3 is TGCGCCAGAGACGGGGCAGGGGATGTTTGGGGGAGTGCCAAAAACATTCAGTACTTC. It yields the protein CARDGAGDVWGSAKNIQYF.

For the CDR3, the DNA is TGTGCCATCAGTGAGACCTCAAGTAGCAATCAGCCCCAGCATTTT. Protein: CAISETSSSNQPQHF. V is TRBV10-3 and J is TRBJ1-5; no firm D call. Germline CDR1 and CDR2: ENHRY and SYGVKD. Trimming pared 2 bases from V and 0 bases from J, leaving 8 bases between. This CDR3 spans 15 amino acids.

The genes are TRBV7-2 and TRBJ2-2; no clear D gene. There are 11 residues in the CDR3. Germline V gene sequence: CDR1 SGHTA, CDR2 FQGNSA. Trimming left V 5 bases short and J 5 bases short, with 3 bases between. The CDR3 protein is CASSPTGELFF. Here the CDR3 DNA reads TGTGCCAGCAGCCCAACCGGGGAGCTGTTTTTT. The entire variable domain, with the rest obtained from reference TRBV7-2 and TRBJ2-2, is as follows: GAGVSQSPSNKVTEKGKDVELRCDPISGHTALYWYRQSLGQGLEFLIYFQGNSAPDKSGLPSDRFSAERTGGSVSTLTIQRTQQEDSAVYLCASSPTGELFFGEGSRLTVL.

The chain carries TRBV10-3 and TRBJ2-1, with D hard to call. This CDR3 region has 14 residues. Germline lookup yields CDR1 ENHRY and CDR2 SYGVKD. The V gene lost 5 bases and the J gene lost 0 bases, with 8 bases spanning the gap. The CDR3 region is CAISSLSSYNEQFF. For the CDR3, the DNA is TGTGCCATCAGTTCCCTAAGCTCCTACAATGAGCAGTTCTTC.

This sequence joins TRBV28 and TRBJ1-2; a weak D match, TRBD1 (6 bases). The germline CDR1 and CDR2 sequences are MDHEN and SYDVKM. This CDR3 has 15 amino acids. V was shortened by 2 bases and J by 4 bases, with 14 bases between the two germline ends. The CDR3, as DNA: TGTGCCAGCAGTTTAAGTGCTCGGGGGCTCTATGGCTACACCTTC. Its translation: CASSLSARGLYGYTF.

This chain's CDR3 is CASSSRSDYEQYF. The CDR3 DNA reads TGTGCCAGCAGCTCGAGATCGGACTACGAGCAGTACTTC. The chain recombines TRBV7-9 with TRBJ2-7; D is unresolved. This CDR3 comprises 13 residues. Germline V CDR1 and CDR2: SEHNR, FQNEAQ (reference sequence). The V end lost 4 bases, the J end lost 3 bases, and 10 bases lay between the germline ends.